Shown below are 6 T cell receptor beta chains from a single sample sequenced in a study of T cell responses to AZD1222 COVID-19 vaccine. Profiled with immunoSEQ multiplex PCR; TCRdb holds only in-frame clones, not every one. The top ten hold 2.9% of the sample, which has about 120,000 clones, 94% seen once. The starting material was peripheral blood, obtained 28 days after the second AZD1222 dose. These receptors were taken from an adult who received the AZD1222 COVID-19 vaccine.

The chain joins TRBV5-1 to TRBJ2-7, with 10 bases identical to TRBD2. The length of the CDR3 is 15 residues. CDR1 and CDR2 from the germline V gene are SGHRS and YFSETQ. V lost 2 bases, J lost 3 bases, and 5 bases stayed unmatched. The DNA for the CDR3 is TGCGCCAGCAGCTTCCTAGCGGGAGTGAACTACGAGCAGTACTTC. It encodes CASSFLAGVNYEQYF.

V is TRBV6-5 and J is TRBJ1-3, with D uncertain. This CDR3 is 15 amino acids long. Germline values: CDR1 MNHEY, CDR2 SVGAGI. The ends were cut back, 4 bases at V and 0 bases at J, with 10 bases in the middle. Here the CDR3 DNA reads TGTGCCAGCAGTTCGGACCTTTTCTCTGGAAACACCATATATTTT. Protein: CASSSDLFSGNTIYF.

The V gene is TRBV12-5, the J gene TRBJ2-1; TRBD2 matches 14 bases. After removal of 2 bases from V and 9 bases from J, the junction contained 12 bases not matched to a gene. The CDR3 runs 18 residues. Per germline, CDR1 LGHNT and CDR2 FRNRAP. DNA of the CDR3: TGTGCTAGTGGTTTGATCCCGACTAGCGGGGGGGTTTCGGGTGAGCAGTTCTTC. It specifies CASGLIPTSGGVSGEQFF.

This clone was recorded a few times. The genes are TRBV6-4 and TRBJ1-1, with D perhaps matching TRBD1 (5 bases). Per germline, CDR1 MRHNA and CDR2 SNTAGT. V lost 2 bases and J lost 4, with 8 bases in between. There are 13 residues in the CDR3. Here the CDR3 reads CASSDPGSTEAFF. The CDR3 DNA reads as TGTGCCAGCAGTGACCCAGGGTCCACTGAAGCTTTCTTT.

This sequence joins TRBV19 and TRBJ2-7, with D uncertain. The CDR3 sequence is 11 residues long. V lost 5 bases, J lost 9 bases, and 11 bases lay in between. Germline CDR1 and CDR2: LNHDA and SQIVND (reference sequence). DNA of the CDR3: TGTGCCAGTAGTTCCCGGTGGGGGCAGTACTTC. This codes for CASSSRWGQYF.

The chain is built from TRBV6-5 and TRBJ1-6; no definite D call. The CDR3 runs to 16 residues. V was pared by 3 bases and J by 9 bases, with 18 bases between. CDR1 MNHEY and CDR2 SVGAGI come from the germline V gene. For the CDR3, the DNA is TGTGCCAGCAGTTATGGCCGCCGTAGGGCAGGTTCACCCCTCCACTTT. Its protein product is CASSYGRRRAGSPLHF.